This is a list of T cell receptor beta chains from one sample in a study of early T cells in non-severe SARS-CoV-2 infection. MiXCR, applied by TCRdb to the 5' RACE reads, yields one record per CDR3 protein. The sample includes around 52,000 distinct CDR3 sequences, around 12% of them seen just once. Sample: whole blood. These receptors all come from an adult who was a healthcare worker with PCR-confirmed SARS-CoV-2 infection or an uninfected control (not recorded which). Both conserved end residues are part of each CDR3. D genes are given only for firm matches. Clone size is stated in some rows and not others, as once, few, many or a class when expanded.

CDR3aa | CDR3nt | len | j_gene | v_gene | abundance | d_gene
CASNPGIGRYSYEQYF | TGTGCCAGCAACCCAGGCATAGGGCGATACTCCTACGAGCAGTACTTC | 16 | TRBJ2-7 | TRBV6-5 | many | -
CAISDRQAYNEQFF | TGTGCCATCAGTGACCGACAGGCCTACAATGAGCAGTTCTTC | 14 | TRBJ2-1 | TRBV24-1 | - | -
CASSFQPRGLDNEQFF | TGTGCCAGCAGCTTCCAACCTCGGGGGTTAGACAATGAGCAGTTCTTC | 16 | TRBJ2-1 | TRBV7-3 | many | -
CASKQGPGANVLTF | TGTGCCAGTAAACAGGGGCCTGGGGCCAACGTCCTGACTTTC | 14 | TRBJ2-6 | TRBV19 | few | TRBD1
CASSRSEETQYF | TGTGCCAGCAGTAGAAGCGAAGAGACCCAGTACTTC | 12 | TRBJ2-5 | TRBV9 | - | -
CASSFGQGPYGYTF | TGTGCCAGCAGCTTCGGACAGGGCCCTTATGGCTACACCTTC | 14 | TRBJ1-2 | TRBV7-9 | few | TRBD1
CASTIRTATNEKLFF | TGTGCCAGCACCATCCGGACAGCAACTAATGAAAAACTGTTTTTT | 15 | TRBJ1-4 | TRBV2 | many | -
CASSLGQGAGEAFF | TGTGCCAGCAGCCTCGGACAGGGGGCAGGTGAAGCTTTCTTT | 14 | TRBJ1-1 | TRBV11-3 | many | TRBD1
CASSQEGLGYEQYF | TGTGCCAGCAGCCAAGAGGGGCTAGGGTACGAGCAGTACTTC | 14 | TRBJ2-7 | TRBV4-2 | many | -
CASKMTNSPLHF | TGTGCCAGCAAAATGACAAATTCACCCCTCCACTTT | 12 | TRBJ1-6 | TRBV28 | many | -
CASTWRIDSNQPQHF | TGTGCCAGTACGTGGCGCATAGATAGCAATCAGCCCCAGCATTTT | 15 | TRBJ1-5 | TRBV19 | many | -
CASSRGQGNEQFF | TGTGCCAGCAGCCGCGGACAGGGCAATGAGCAGTTCTTC | 13 | TRBJ2-1 | TRBV11-3 | - | TRBD1
CAWRAGLQFF | TGTGCCTGGAGAGCAGGGTTGCAGTTCTTC | 10 | TRBJ2-1 | TRBV30 | - | -
CASSLRTESYNEQFF | TGTGCCAGCAGCCTAAGGACGGAATCCTACAATGAGCAGTTCTTC | 15 | TRBJ2-1 | TRBV7-8 | - | -
CASRGMADPGAFF | TGTGCCAGCAGGGGGATGGCAGACCCGGGGGCTTTCTTT | 13 | TRBJ1-1 | TRBV27 | many | -
CASSLVGMQETQYF | TGTGCCAGCAGCTTAGTAGGGATGCAGGAGACCCAGTACTTC | 14 | TRBJ2-5 | TRBV13 | - | -
CASSQSSGSYNEQFF | TGTGCCAGCTCACAATCTAGCGGGAGTTACAATGAGCAGTTCTTC | 15 | TRBJ2-1 | TRBV18 | many | TRBD2
CASSQDGGNQPQHF | TGTGCCAGCAGCCAAGATGGGGGAAATCAGCCCCAGCATTTT | 14 | TRBJ1-5 | TRBV3-1 | many | -
CATSGRDRDRASQPQHF | TGTGCCACCAGTGGTAGAGACCGGGACAGGGCGAGTCAGCCCCAGCATTTT | 17 | TRBJ1-5 | TRBV24-1 | many | TRBD1
CASSFTSPPTDTQYF | TGTGCCAGCAGTTTTACAAGCCCCCCCACAGATACGCAGTATTTT | 15 | TRBJ2-3 | TRBV28 | many | -
CASSIKGQGASGANVLTF | TGTGCCAGTAGTATTAAGGGACAGGGGGCGTCGGGGGCCAACGTCCTGACTTTC | 18 | TRBJ2-6 | TRBV19 | few | TRBD1
CSARESLGGGGNTIYF | TGCAGTGCTAGAGAGTCCTTGGGGGGAGGAGGAAACACCATATATTTT | 16 | TRBJ1-3 | TRBV20-1 | - | -
CASSLTPLYEQYF | TGTGCCAGCAGTTTAACCCCACTGTACGAGCAGTACTTC | 13 | TRBJ2-7 | TRBV27 | many | -
CSAHPRVGVQETQYF | TGCAGTGCCCACCCACGGGTCGGGGTCCAAGAGACCCAGTACTTC | 15 | TRBJ2-5 | TRBV20-1 | - | -
CASSSGGRDTQYF | TGTGCCAGCAGCTCAGGGGGCCGAGATACGCAGTATTTT | 13 | TRBJ2-3 | TRBV7-3 | few | TRBD1
CACLGAPYEQYF | TGTGCCTGCTTAGGTGCCCCTTACGAGCAGTACTTC | 12 | TRBJ2-7 | TRBV30 | - | -
CASNPPGRTNTGELFF | TGTGCCAGCAATCCTCCGGGCAGAACGAACACCGGGGAGCTGTTTTTT | 16 | TRBJ2-2 | TRBV2 | many | -
CAWSYGGELFF | TGTGCCTGGAGTTACGGCGGGGAGCTGTTTTTT | 11 | TRBJ2-2 | TRBV30 | many | -
CASSRFGLAGNTGELFF | TGTGCCAGCAGCCGATTCGGACTAGCGGGAAACACCGGGGAGCTGTTTTTT | 17 | TRBJ2-2 | TRBV2 | - | TRBD2
CASSSSRGGWDTQYF | TGTGCCAGCAGTTCATCGCGGGGGGGATGGGATACGCAGTATTTT | 15 | TRBJ2-3 | TRBV28 | - | TRBD2
CASSRLRSRFANTGELFF | TGTGCCAGCAGCCGACTAAGGTCGAGGTTCGCGAACACCGGGGAGCTGTTTTTT | 18 | TRBJ2-2 | TRBV6-2/TRBV6-3 | many | -
CSVGETPRVGANVLTF | TGCAGCGTTGGGGAGACACCCCGGGTCGGGGCCAACGTCCTGACTTTC | 16 | TRBJ2-6 | TRBV29-1 | many | -
CSARDAPPNEQFF | TGCAGTGCTAGGGATGCTCCCCCTAATGAGCAGTTCTTC | 13 | TRBJ2-1 | TRBV20-1 | many | -
CASSAITRSSNEKLFF | TGTGCCAGCAGCGCCATTACCCGGTCCTCTAATGAAAAACTGTTTTTT | 16 | TRBJ1-4 | TRBV2 | many | -
CASSIGDRVDQPQHF | TGTGCCAGTAGTATAGGAGACAGAGTGGATCAGCCCCAGCATTTT | 15 | TRBJ1-5 | TRBV19 | many | -
CASSQSRSYEQYF | TGTGCCAGCAGCCAGAGTCGCTCCTACGAGCAGTACTTC | 13 | TRBJ2-7 | TRBV4-2 | - | -
CASSEARNTEAFF | TGTGCCAGCAGTGAAGCAAGGAACACTGAAGCTTTCTTT | 13 | TRBJ1-1 | TRBV2 | - | -
CASSLAGGVSGNTIYF | TGTGCCAGCAGTTTAGCAGGGGGCGTCTCTGGAAACACCATATATTTT | 16 | TRBJ1-3 | TRBV12-3/TRBV12-4 | many | TRBD1
CASSPYRTILGEQFF | TGTGCCAGCAGCCCCTACAGGACCATCCTCGGTGAGCAGTTCTTC | 15 | TRBJ2-1 | TRBV7-2 | many | -
CSASLTFEQFF | TGCAGTGCTAGTCTGACTTTTGAGCAGTTCTTC | 11 | TRBJ2-1 | TRBV20-1 | once | -
CASSYSRVGTDTQYF | TGTGCCAGCAGTTACTCGAGAGTCGGAACAGATACGCAGTATTTT | 15 | TRBJ2-3 | TRBV6-5 | - | -
CASSEWGRLALNEQFF | TGTGCCAGCAGCGAATGGGGGCGGCTAGCCCTCAATGAGCAGTTCTTC | 16 | TRBJ2-1 | TRBV7-2 | few | -
CASSWVGAPDTQYF | TGTGCCAGCAGCTGGGTCGGAGCACCAGATACGCAGTATTTT | 14 | TRBJ2-3 | TRBV7-8 | few | -
CASSQRGLDEQYF | TGTGCCAGCAGCCAACGGGGGCTGGACGAGCAGTACTTC | 13 | TRBJ2-7 | TRBV3-1 | many | -
CASSDREASQYGYTF | TGCGCCAGCAGCGACAGGGAAGCCTCTCAATATGGCTACACCTTC | 15 | TRBJ1-2 | TRBV4-1 | - | TRBD1
CSAGSATNEKLFF | TGCAGCGCCGGGTCAGCAACTAATGAAAAACTGTTTTTT | 13 | TRBJ1-4 | TRBV29-1 | few | -
CSVYSGGRDYGYTF | TGCAGCGTTTATTCAGGGGGCAGGGACTATGGCTACACCTTC | 14 | TRBJ1-2 | TRBV29-1 | many | TRBD1
CASSRDRGPGVDTQYF | TGTGCCAGCAGTAGGGACAGGGGGCCTGGGGTGGATACGCAGTATTTT | 16 | TRBJ2-3 | TRBV6-6 | few | TRBD1
CASSLGPSLEQYF | TGTGCTAGCAGCTTAGGACCTTCGCTCGAGCAGTACTTC | 13 | TRBJ2-7 | TRBV7-7 | few | -
CASSRLAGVDEQFF | TGTGCCAGTTCCCGACTAGCGGGAGTGGATGAGCAGTTCTTC | 14 | TRBJ2-1 | TRBV19 | many | TRBD2
CASSLGTSPLSGEQFF | TGTGCCAGCAGCTTAGGGACTAGTCCCCTTTCGGGTGAGCAGTTCTTC | 16 | TRBJ2-1 | TRBV7-2 | few | TRBD2
CASSPRDWMNRDTEAFF | TGTGCCAGCAGTCCCCGGGACTGGATGAATCGGGACACTGAAGCTTTCTTT | 17 | TRBJ1-1 | TRBV27 | few | -
CSASVVTSGQGNQPQHF | TGCAGTGCTAGCGTTGTTACTTCAGGACAGGGGAATCAGCCCCAGCATTTT | 17 | TRBJ1-5 | TRBV20-1 | - | TRBD1
CASSYGASGVTDTQYF | TGTGCCAGCAGTTACGGGGCTAGCGGGGTCACAGATACGCAGTATTTT | 16 | TRBJ2-3 | TRBV6-2/TRBV6-3 | many | TRBD2
CASSPRDLTTYEQYF | TGTGCCAGCAGCCCCCGGGACTTGACAACCTACGAGCAGTACTTC | 15 | TRBJ2-7 | TRBV7-9 | many | -